This T cell receptor (beta chain) was captured by sequencing in a study of shared clonotypes between healthy human individuals (dated by TCRdb to 2019 to 2021). In terms of the full investigation: Three men and a couple of women, aged 18 to 49 years, made up the cohort. Leukapheresis yielded between about 0.85 and 9 billion PBMCs per donor. Blood TCR repertoires of five healthy adults were deeply sequenced to estimate repertoire size and the extent of clonotype sharing between individuals. To increase sequencing depth and limit assay-specific biases, different laboratories used diverse techniques to prepare libraries and sequence TCR repertoires. For each donor, CD4 naive and CD4 memory were each given three plates, CD8 naive was given two plates, and CD8 memory was given one plate.

General conclusions and limits of the study: Compared with non-shared clonotypes, clonotypes shared by all four sorted-subset donors had higher generation probabilities. Across a handful of donors, roughly 5.1% of naive CD4, 3.5% of naive CD8, about 2.3% of memory CD4, and around 0.4% of memory CD8 clonotypes were shared. Because the study included only a small number of donors, the genetic and exposure-history diversity represented was limited. Sampling was limited to blood, and TCR repertoires in tissue likely differ from TCR repertoires in blood. Estimated clonotype richness was generally larger for naive than for memory subsets. Rarefaction of sorted-subset datasets indicated incomplete sequencing despite the large sequencing depth. Pairwise subsampling led to the expectation that sequencing depth would affect the degree of clonotype sharing among donors.

Using the deep immunoSEQ assay, multiplex PCR amplified TCR CDR3 regions from genomic DNA. Extracted genomic DNA from each cell subset was distributed evenly across all wells of several immunoSEQ 96-well plates, and each plate was treated as a replicate. For sorted subsets, roughly 200 ng genomic DNA, equal to some 28,000 T cell genomes, was loaded into each replicate PCR. Purified libraries were measured with a Qubit 3.0 fluorometer, size-checked on a Bioanalyzer 2100, and measured again with the KAPA Library Quantification kit. A separate single-read 150-cycle Illumina NextSeq 550 flow cell was used to sequence each immunoSEQ 96-well plate. On the study's bioinformatics: Because the immunoSEQ output held only junctional sequences and lacked quality scores, the filtering could not match the filtering applied to full-length reads. Sequences were annotated with PyIR, a Python wrapper for IgBLAST v1.9, and V/J genes and CDR3 were assigned using IMGT germline references. Reads with weak V/J assignments (E-value above 1e-6), missing CDR3, stop codons, out-of-frame junctions, or ambiguous translated residues were removed. V3J clonotypes were defined by identical inferred V gene, J gene, and CDR3 amino acid sequence. Percentage overlap between repertoires was calculated by dividing the number of shared unique clonotypes by the size of the smaller repertoire. RTK rarefaction, the Chao1 estimator, and Recon v2.1 estimates of unobserved clonotypes were used to assess repertoire richness. For all TCRbeta clonotypes obtained by the gDNA method from a few donors, generation probabilities were computed with OLGA. Here the immuneACCESS table is served through TCRdb, limited to in-frame sequences with V and J called. Missing clones are a known gap in these copies; in checked studies unresolved V genes cover under half, and the rest lacks a known reason. That table gives V, J and clone size, and the DNA gave D and trimming. This sample lists more than 500,000 clones; roughly 96% were detected once. Approximately 0.11% of the sample is in the top ten clones.

With regard to this clone: Its binding antigen is unknown. The input lacks base qualities; no much larger clone sits a single base away.

From a lookup of the germline V gene (reference sequence), CDR1 and CDR2 are MNHEY and SMNVEV. V trim: 6 bases; J trim: 5 bases; unmatched bases: 11. The CDR3, cysteine through phenylalanine, is 17 amino acids long. This entry keeps only the CDR3 DNA: 51 bases, framed from base 1. CD8 naive samples were obtained by positive selection for CCR7 among CD45RO-negative cells, yielding a CD45RA+CCR7+ population from which TemRA cells were excluded. The donors were healthy, HIV-negative adults with no recently reported acute infections or vaccinations. Every donor was a Caucasian adult residing in Nashville, Tennessee, USA. Blood was collected by leukapheresis, and PBMCs were isolated by Ficoll-Histopaque density gradient centrifugation and then cryopreserved in liquid nitrogen vapor phase. Purity and quantity of every magnetically sorted T cell population were checked by analytical flow cytometry. From each sorted fraction, genomic DNA was isolated and quantified by UV absorbance on a Nanodrop 2000c.

The sequence came from a woman between 25 and 40 years old in good health. Recombination linked TRBV27 to TRBJ2-2; 11 central bases correspond to TRBD2. The sample consisted of naive CD8+ T cells sorted from blood. Reading the label with the study, this specimen's cell subset or site is: CD45RA+CCR7+. The CDR3 region reads CASSLLSSGGRTGELFF. The sequenced DNA: TGTGCCAGCAGCCTCCTCTCTAGCGGGGGGAGGACCGGGGAGCTGTTTTTT.